The rows below give T cell receptor beta chains drawn from one sample of a study of T cell repertoires in ileal Crohn's disease. Sequencing used immunoSEQ multiplex PCR; TCRdb keeps in-frame clones, though not all of them. The sample contains approximately 2,500 clones, more than 80% of which appear only once. Sample: ileal tissue. These receptors were obtained from an adult with Crohn's disease. Each CDR3 is given with its conserved first and last residue. The D gene is left open where the match is weak.

TRBV27,TRBD2,TRBJ2-3,CASSFRTGGDTQYF
TRBV5-1,TRBD1,TRBJ2-3,CASSLTGVPDTQYF
TRBV5-1,TRBD2,TRBJ2-2,CASSLAGRRGLAGSSNTGELFF
TRBV18,-,TRBJ1-2,CASSPPVGGTHGYTF
TRBV11-3,-,TRBJ2-3,CASSLGQSTDTQYF
TRBV28,TRBD1,TRBJ1-1,CASSGADRGYTEAFF
TRBV11-2,-,TRBJ2-3,CASSLVGTPPTDTQYF
TRBV5-1,-,TRBJ1-4,CASSPTPRGDEKLFF
TRBV5-1,-,TRBJ2-7,CASSWGNNIRSGEQYF
TRBV9,-,TRBJ2-1,CASSVEIGGNYNEQFF
TRBV28,TRBD1,TRBJ1-5,CASSPGTGNRPQHF
TRBV29-1,-,TRBJ2-5,CSYLPGDSQETQYF
TRBV7-2,TRBD1,TRBJ1-1,CASSSQGGPTEAFF
TRBV5-4,TRBD2,TRBJ2-2,CASSLGPAGNTGELFF
TRBV5-6,-,TRBJ2-7,CASSTSGQVYEQYF
TRBV14,-,TRBJ2-3,CASSPTRTPQYF
TRBV5-1,-,TRBJ2-3,CASSLRGTDTDTQYF
TRBV7-2,TRBD1,TRBJ2-3,CASSLQGSTDTQYF
TRBV4-1,-,TRBJ2-7,CASSQEGGYEQYF
TRBV6-5,-,TRBJ1-1,CASSYVRSTEAFF
TRBV28,-,TRBJ2-2,CASSLLGTGELFF
TRBV7-8,-,TRBJ2-1,CASSLVRGLHNEQFF
TRBV6-1,-,TRBJ1-5,CASSDGGPQHF
TRBV29-1,-,TRBJ1-2,CSAPDIGGGYGYTF
TRBV7-2,-,TRBJ2-7,CASSLIPSLESSYEQYF
TRBV5-4,TRBD2,TRBJ2-2,CASSLAGTNTGELFF
TRBV6-5,TRBD1,TRBJ1-2,CASSWDRFFYTF
TRBV10-1,-,TRBJ2-2,CASSEGSTGELFF
TRBV4-3,TRBD1,TRBJ2-1,CASSRGQGALDEQFF
TRBV7-9,-,TRBJ1-3,CASSQIGAGNTIYF
TRBV4-2,TRBD1,TRBJ1-5,CASSRSTGGENQPQHF
TRBV6-4,-,TRBJ2-6,CASSESSGANVLTF
TRBV6-1,-,TRBJ1-5,CASSDRRGPSNQPQHF
TRBV6-6,-,TRBJ2-3,CASGGATDTQYF
TRBV6-5,-,TRBJ2-5,CASRTGWVETQYF
TRBV18,TRBD1,TRBJ2-5,CASSLGDSSEKTQYF
TRBV30,TRBD1,TRBJ1-5,CAWSRMGQQDQPQHF
TRBV28,-,TRBJ2-1,CASSFVGSSYNEQFF
TRBV5-5,-,TRBJ2-3,CASSLQPGGSTDTQYF
TRBV29-1,TRBD1,TRBJ2-5,CSVTGGPETQYF
TRBV15,-,TRBJ1-1,CATSRSLNTEAFF
TRBV5-4,-,TRBJ2-1,CASSLASENEQFF
TRBV4-1,TRBD1,TRBJ1-2,CASSQTDREGYGYTF
TRBV7-2,TRBD1,TRBJ2-7,CASSWDRFYEQYF
TRBV11-2,-,TRBJ1-4,CASSTQFQGANEKLFF
TRBV19,TRBD1,TRBJ2-3,CASRGQGAGTDTQYF